This TCR beta chain emerged from a study of blood T cell repertoires in COVID-19. Overall study context: Italy, Spain and the United States were the sources of the convalescent and acute COVID-19 samples. The analysed material was cDNA or gDNA that came from T cells, B-cell-depleted T cells, or PBMCs.

This clone was observed a handful of times. In the original processing: How many nucleated cells were present was estimated from reference gene primer amplification. Measured with immunoSEQ multiplex PCR; TCRdb has only the in-frame clones, and not every one. V and J calls and clone size are given by that table; D and trimming were obtained from the DNA. The table lists approximately 45,000 clones, roughly 73% of them singletons. Germline V gene sequence: CDR1 SGHTA, CDR2 FQGTGA. This CDR3 has 18 amino acids. Losses at the gene ends were 1 base for V and 6 bases for J; bases not matched to a gene: 17.

Sequenced: peripheral blood. This rearrangement joins TRBV7-3 to TRBJ2-7; 8 bases align to TRBD2. The TCR originated in an elderly man with acute or convalescent COVID-19. CDR3 DNA: TGTGCCAGCAGCTTAATGTTTAATGTCGGGCGGGAGGAGGGCGAGCAGTACTTC. This sequence encodes CASSLMFNVGREEGEQYF.